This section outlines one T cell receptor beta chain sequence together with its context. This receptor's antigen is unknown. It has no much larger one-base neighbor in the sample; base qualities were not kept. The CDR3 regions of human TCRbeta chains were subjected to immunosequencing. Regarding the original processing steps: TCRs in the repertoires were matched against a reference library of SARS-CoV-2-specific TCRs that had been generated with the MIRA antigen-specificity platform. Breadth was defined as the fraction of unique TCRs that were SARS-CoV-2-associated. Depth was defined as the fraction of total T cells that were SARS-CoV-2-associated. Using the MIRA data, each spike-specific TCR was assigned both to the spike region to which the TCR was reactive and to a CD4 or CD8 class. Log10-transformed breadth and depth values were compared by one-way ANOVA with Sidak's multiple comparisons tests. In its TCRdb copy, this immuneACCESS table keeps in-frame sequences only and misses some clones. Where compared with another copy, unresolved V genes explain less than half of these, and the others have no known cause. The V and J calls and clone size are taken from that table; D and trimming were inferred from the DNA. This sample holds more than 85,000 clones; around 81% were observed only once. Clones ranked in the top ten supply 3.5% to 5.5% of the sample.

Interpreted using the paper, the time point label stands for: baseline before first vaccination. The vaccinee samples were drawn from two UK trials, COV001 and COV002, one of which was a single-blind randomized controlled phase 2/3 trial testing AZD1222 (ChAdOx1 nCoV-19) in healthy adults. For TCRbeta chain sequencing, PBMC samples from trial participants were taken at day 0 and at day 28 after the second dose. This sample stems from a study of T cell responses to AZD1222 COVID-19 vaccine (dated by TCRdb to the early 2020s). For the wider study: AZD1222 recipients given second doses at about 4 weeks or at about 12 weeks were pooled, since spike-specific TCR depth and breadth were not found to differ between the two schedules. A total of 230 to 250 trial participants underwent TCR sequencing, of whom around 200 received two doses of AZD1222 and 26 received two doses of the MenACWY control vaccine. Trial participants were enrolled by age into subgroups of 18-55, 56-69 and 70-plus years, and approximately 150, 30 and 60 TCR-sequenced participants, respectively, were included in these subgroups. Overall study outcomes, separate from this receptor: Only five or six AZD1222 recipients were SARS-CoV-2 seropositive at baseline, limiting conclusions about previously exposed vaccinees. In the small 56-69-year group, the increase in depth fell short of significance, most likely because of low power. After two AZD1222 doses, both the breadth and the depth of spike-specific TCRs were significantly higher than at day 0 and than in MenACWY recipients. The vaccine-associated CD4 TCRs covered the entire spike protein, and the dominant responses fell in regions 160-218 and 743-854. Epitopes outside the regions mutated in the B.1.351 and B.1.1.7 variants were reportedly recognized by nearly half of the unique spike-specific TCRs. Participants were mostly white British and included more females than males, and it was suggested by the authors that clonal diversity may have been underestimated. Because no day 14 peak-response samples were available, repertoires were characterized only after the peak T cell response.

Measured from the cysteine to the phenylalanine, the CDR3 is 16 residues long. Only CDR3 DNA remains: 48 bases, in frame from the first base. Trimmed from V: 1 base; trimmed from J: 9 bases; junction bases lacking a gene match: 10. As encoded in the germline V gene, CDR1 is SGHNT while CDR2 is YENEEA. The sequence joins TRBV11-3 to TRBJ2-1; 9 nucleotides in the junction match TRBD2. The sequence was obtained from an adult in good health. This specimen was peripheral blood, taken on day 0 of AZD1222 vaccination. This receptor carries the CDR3 CASSLGSAGGRSEQFF. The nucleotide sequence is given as TGTGCCAGCAGCTTAGGCTCGGCGGGGGGGCGGAGTGAGCAGTTCTTC.